The 25 T cell receptor beta chains listed next were all sequenced from one sample in a study of STAT5B mutations in CD4+ large granular lymphocyte leukemia. The table came from immunoSEQ multiplex PCR; TCRdb's copy has only in-frame clones and leaves some out. In the table there are 8,000 or so clones, approximately 89% of which are singletons. Sequencing was performed on PBMCs. These TCRs come from a woman between 70 and 85 years old with CD4+ T-cell large granular lymphocyte leukemia.

The chain combines TRBV29-1 with TRBJ1-2, with 9 bases matching TRBD1. V lost 7 bases, J lost 7 bases, and 10 bases stayed unmatched. CDR1 is SQVTM, CDR2 ANQGSEA, per germline. The CDR3 length is 13 residues. This CDR3 is CSAQRTGEGGYTF. In DNA, the CDR3 is TGCAGCGCCCAACGGACAGGGGAGGGTGGCTACACCTTC. Combining the CDR3 with reference TRBV29-1 and TRBJ1-2 gives the whole variable domain SAVISQKPSRDICQRGTSLTIQCQVDSQVTMMFWYRQQPGQSLTLIATANQGSEATYESGFVIDKFPISRPNLTFSTLTVSNMSPEDSSIYLCSAQRTGEGGYTFGSGTRLTVV.

The chain couples TRBV12-5 to TRBJ1-3, with D tentatively TRBD1 (5 bases). CDR1 and CDR2 from the germline V gene are LGHNT and FRNRAP. This CDR3 is built from 17 residues. Between the trimmed V and J ends, which lost 6 bases and 0 bases, there was a span of 18 bases. In nucleotides, the CDR3 is TGTGCTAGTGGGCTAGGGGACGGTTGGAACTCTGGAAACACCATATATTTT. Translated, it gives CASGLGDGWNSGNTIYF.

The rearrangement joins TRBV19 to TRBJ2-7, with TRBD1 identical over 8 bases. With 2 bases clipped from V and 1 base from J, the junction kept 4 bases outside the gene matches. The germline V gene has CDR1 LNHDA and CDR2 SQIVND (reference sequence). CDR3 size: 15 residues. CDR3 nucleotides: TGTGCCAGTAGTATAAATGGGGACAGGTCCTACGAGCAGTACTTC. This sequence encodes CASSINGDRSYEQYF.

The chain combines TRBV5-1 with TRBJ2-3, with TRBD2 matching 7 bases. The germline V gene encodes CDR1 SGHRS and CDR2 YFSETQ. The trim removed 3 bases at V and 4 bases at J, leaving 8 bases unmatched. The CDR3 runs to 15 residues. DNA for the CDR3: TGCGCCAGCAGCTCCGGGACTATAACGGCAGATACGCAGTATTTT. Protein product: CASSSGTITADTQYF. The full variable domain, completed using reference TRBV5-1 and TRBJ2-3, is KAGVTQTPRYLIKTRGQQVTLSCSPISGHRSVSWYQQTPGQGLQFLFEYFSETQRNKGNFPGRFSGRQFSNSRSEMNVSTLELGDSALYLCASSSGTITADTQYFGPGTRLTVL.

This chain joins TRBV5-1 and TRBJ2-7; tentative D call: TRBD1 (7 bases). Germline V gives CDR1 SGHRS, CDR2 YFSETQ. The CDR3 length is 14 residues. The ends were cut back, 0 bases at V and 2 bases at J, with 9 bases in the middle. CDR3 sequence (DNA): TGCGCCAGCAGCTTGGCAGGGGGGACCTACGAGCAGTACTTC. It is translated as CASSLAGGTYEQYF.

The sample holds a few counts of this clone. V and J are TRBV29-1 and TRBJ1-1; D may be TRBD1 (5 bases). V shed 2 bases and J shed 7 bases, with 11 bases lying between them. The CDR3 loop spans 12 amino acids. Germline-derived CDR1 and CDR2 are SQVTM and ANQGSEA. Here the CDR3 reads CSVESRRGEAFF. DNA for the CDR3: TGCAGCGTTGAATCCCGTAGGGGTGAAGCTTTCTTT.

The chain carries TRBV5-4 and TRBJ2-7, with 11 bases aligning to TRBD1. CDR3 length: 16 residues. Germline V CDR1 and CDR2: SGHNT, YYREEE (reference sequence). With 4 bases clipped from V and 3 bases from J, the junction kept 9 bases outside the gene matches. The CDR3 here is CASSPGGTGGLYEQYF. The DNA for the CDR3 is TGTGCCAGCAGCCCAGGGGGGACAGGGGGGCTCTACGAGCAGTACTTC. The full variable domain, rest sourced from reference TRBV5-4 and TRBJ2-7, is ETGVTQSPTHLIKTRGQQVTLRCSSQSGHNTVSWYQQALGQGPQFIFQYYREEENGRGNFPPRFSGLQFPNYSSELNVNALELDDSALYLCASSPGGTGGLYEQYFGPGTRLTVT.

The V call is TRBV11-3, the J call TRBJ1-1; weak D call: TRBD1 (5 bases). There are 14 residues in the CDR3. V was pared by 5 bases and J by 0 bases, with 10 bases between. Germline CDR1 reads SGHNT; CDR2 reads YENEEA. CDR3 sequence reads: CASSQGRMNTEAFF. DNA for the CDR3: TGTGCCAGCAGCCAGGGACGGATGAACACTGAAGCTTTCTTT.

The V and J genes are TRBV7-2 and TRBJ1-6; 7 bases agree with TRBD1. CDR3 length equals 14 residues. The junction had 4 bases not matched to a gene; V was cut back by 5 bases and J by 6 bases. The germline CDR1 and CDR2 sequences are SGHTA and FQGNSA. The CDR3 sequence is CASSPRQGNSPLHF. The CDR3 nucleotides are TGTGCCAGCAGCCCCCGACAGGGTAATTCACCCCTCCACTTT.

This chain joins TRBV18 and TRBJ2-7; TRBD1 aligns across 8 bases. V shed 1 base, J shed 6 bases, and the junction held 5 bases outside the gene matches. Germline CDR1 KGHSH, CDR2 LQKENI. The CDR3 is made up of 14 amino acids. The CDR3 region is CASSPLPGGSEQYF. The CDR3 nucleotides are TGTGCCAGCTCACCACTGCCAGGGGGCTCCGAGCAGTACTTC.

The DNA for the CDR3 is TGTGCCTGGAGTGTAATGGGGGGTGTTCGGAATTCACCCCTCCACTTT. This gives the protein CAWSVMGGVRNSPLHF. The chain carries TRBV30 and TRBJ1-6, with D perhaps TRBD1 (5 bases). This CDR3 spans 16 amino acids. V lost 0 bases and J lost 7, with 16 bases in between. CDR1 GTSNPN and CDR2 SVGIG come from the germline V gene (reference sequence).

This chain uses TRBV10-3 with TRBJ2-5; no reliable D call. The ends were cut back, 3 bases at V and 4 bases at J, with 6 bases in the middle. Per the germline V gene, CDR1 is ENHRY and CDR2 is SYGVKD. The CDR3 has 12 residues. The CDR3 DNA reads as TGTGCCATCAGTGAATCCCCAGAGACCCAGTACTTC. Translated, it gives CAISESPETQYF.

The chain links TRBV11-2 to TRBJ1-5; D is unclear. Germline loops: CDR1 SGHAT, CDR2 FQNNGV. The CDR3 has 13 amino acids. The ends were cut back, 4 bases at V and 4 bases at J, with 8 bases in the middle. The CDR3 DNA is TGTGCCAGCAGCTCCCGTGAGAATCAGCCCCAGCATTTT. Translating it yields CASSSRENQPQHF.

V gene TRBV5-4 combines with J gene TRBJ2-5; 7 bases map to TRBD2. The CDR3 covers 15 residues. Germline V lookup: CDR1 SGHNT, CDR2 YYREEE (reference sequence). V shed 0 bases, J shed 4 bases, and the junction held 6 bases outside the gene matches. The CDR3, as DNA: TGTGCCAGCAGCTTGGCGGGACGCGGGGGAGAGACCCAGTACTTC. This gives the protein CASSLAGRGGETQYF.

The chain uses TRBV9 and TRBJ2-2; 13 nucleotides agree with TRBD2. The V segment lost 4 bases and the J segment 4 bases; nucleotides outside the gene matches: 4. Germline values: CDR1 SGDLS, CDR2 YYNGEE. The length of the CDR3 is 16 residues. For the CDR3, the DNA is TGTGCCAGCAGCCCACTAGCGGGGGGGTTCACCGGGGAGCTGTTTTTT. Translating it yields CASSPLAGGFTGELFF.

The V gene is TRBV11-2, the J gene TRBJ2-7, with a weak D call TRBD1 (6 bases). The CDR3 sequence is 14 residues long. V was pared by 5 bases and J by 2 bases, with 13 bases between. Per the germline V gene, CDR1 is SGHAT and CDR2 is FQNNGV. CDR3 sequence reads: CASSTWTETYEQYF. CDR3 sequence (DNA): TGTGCCAGCAGCACTTGGACAGAAACCTACGAGCAGTACTTC.

The rearrangement uses TRBV30 and TRBJ1-5; D is unresolved. V shed 2 bases and J shed 0 bases, with 17 bases lying between them. The CDR3 extends over 17 amino acids. Germline V CDR1 and CDR2: GTSNPN, SVGIG (reference sequence). CDR3 coding DNA: TGTGCCTGGAGTTTCACGGCGGAGGGATATAGCAATCAGCCCCAGCATTTT. Residues: CAWSFTAEGYSNQPQHF.

The V gene is TRBV7-3, the J gene TRBJ2-3; 7 positions agree with TRBD2. This CDR3 is 15 amino acids long. From germline, CDR1 is SGHTA and CDR2 FQGTGA. After removal of 3 bases from V and 0 bases from J, the junction contained 3 bases not matched to a gene. CDR3: CASSFTSASTDTQYF. The CDR3 DNA reads as TGTGCCAGCAGCTTCACTAGCGCAAGCACAGATACGCAGTATTTT.

The V gene is TRBV7-9, the J gene TRBJ1-5; no clear D. Germline V lookup: CDR1 SEHNR, CDR2 FQNEAQ (reference sequence). Trimming removed 2 bases from V and 9 bases from J, with 8 bases in between. The CDR3 extends over 12 amino acids. This CDR3 reads CASSLQDRPQHF. CDR3 sequence (DNA): TGTGCCAGCAGCTTACAGGATCGGCCCCAGCATTTT.

The genes are TRBV9 and TRBJ1-6; D unclear. Germline CDR1 is SGDLS and CDR2 is YYNGEE. The CDR3 consists of 16 residues. With 0 bases removed from V and 0 bases from J, the gap between germline ends came to 7 bases. DNA for the CDR3: TGTGCCAGCAGCGTAGATCGGGGCTCCTATAATTCACCCCTCCACTTT. Encoded protein: CASSVDRGSYNSPLHF.

The chain joins TRBV6-1 to TRBJ2-7; 9 positions agree with TRBD2. The CDR3 length is 14 residues. V dropped 8 bases and J dropped 10; count of bases not matched to a gene: 15. The germline gives CDR1 MNHNS, CDR2 SASEGT. CDR3: CASRRTAGGEPQYF. CDR3 DNA: TGTGCCAGCCGGAGGACGGCGGGGGGGGAACCCCAGTACTTC.

CDR3 residues: CASSGFGRGKLFF. CDR3 sequence (DNA): TGTGCCAGCAGTGGTTTCGGGAGGGGAAAACTGTTTTTT. The rearrangement links TRBV2 to TRBJ1-4; the D gene is possibly TRBD1 (5 bases). Germline CDR1 SNHLY, CDR2 FYNNEI. The germline V and J ends were trimmed by 4 bases and 10 bases, with 13 bases remaining between them. This CDR3 has 13 residues.

The J gene is TRBJ2-5, the V gene TRBV7-9; no clear D gene. The DNA end favors TRBJ2-7, so the J call may be wrong. Germline CDR1 reads SEHNR; CDR2 reads FQNEAQ (reference sequence). The CDR3 totals 14 residues. The CDR3 sequence is CASSLRAGTYEQYF. For the CDR3, the DNA is TGTGCCAGCAGCTTGAGAGCAGGAACCTACGAGCAGTACTTC.

The chain combines TRBV5-1 with TRBJ2-5; the match to TRBD1 covers 10 bases. The ends lost 4 bases at V and 5 bases at J; junction bases unmatched: 8. The germline CDR1 and CDR2 sequences are SGHRS and YFSETQ. The CDR3 has 15 residues. CDR3 residues: CASSTRTGGVETQYF. The CDR3, as DNA: TGCGCCAGCAGCACACGGACAGGGGGTGTTGAGACCCAGTACTTC. The full variable domain, in which reference TRBV5-1 and TRBJ2-5 provide the parts outside the CDR3, is KAGVTQTPRYLIKTRGQQVTLSCSPISGHRSVSWYQQTPGQGLQFLFEYFSETQRNKGNFPGRFSGRQFSNSRSEMNVSTLELGDSALYLCASSTRTGGVETQYFGPGTRLLVL.

This sequence joins TRBV11-2 and TRBJ1-2, with TRBD1 identical over 7 bases. The ends lost 4 bases at V and 8 bases at J; junction bases unmatched: 4. CDR1 is SGHAT and CDR2 is FQNNGV in the germline V gene. The CDR3 consists of 12 residues. This CDR3 reads CASSSTGPGYTF. For the CDR3, the DNA is TGTGCCAGCAGCTCGACAGGGCCAGGCTACACCTTC.